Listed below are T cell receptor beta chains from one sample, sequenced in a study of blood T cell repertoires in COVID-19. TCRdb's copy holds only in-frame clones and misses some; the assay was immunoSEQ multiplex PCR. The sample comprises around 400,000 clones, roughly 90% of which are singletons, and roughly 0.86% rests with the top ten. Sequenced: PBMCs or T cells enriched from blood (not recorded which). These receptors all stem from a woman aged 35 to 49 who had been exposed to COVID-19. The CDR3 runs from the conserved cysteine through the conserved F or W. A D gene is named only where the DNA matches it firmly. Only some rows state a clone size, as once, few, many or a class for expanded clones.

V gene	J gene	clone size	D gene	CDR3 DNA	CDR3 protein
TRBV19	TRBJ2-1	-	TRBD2	TGTGCCAGTACACGGGCTAGCGGGAGGTCCTCCTACAATGAGCAGTTCTTC	CASTRASGRSSYNEQFF
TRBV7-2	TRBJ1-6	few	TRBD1	TGTGCCAGCAGCTTAGGAGGACAGGGGAGTAATTCACCCCTCCACTTT	CASSLGGQGSNSPLHF
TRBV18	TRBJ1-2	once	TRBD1	TGTGCCAGCTCACTAAATTCCGGGACAGGGGAAGGCTACACCTTC	CASSLNSGTGEGYTF
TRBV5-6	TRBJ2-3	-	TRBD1	TGTGCCAGCAGCTTGGGTGCCTGGGACAGGGGACAAGATACGCAGTATTTT	CASSLGAWDRGQDTQYF
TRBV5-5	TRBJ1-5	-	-	TGTGCCAGCAGCCTGACACCGGATCAGCCCCAGCATTTT	CASSLTPDQPQHF
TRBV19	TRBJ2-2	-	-	TGTGCCAGTACCCCCCCGGGACTCAGGCTTACCGGGGAGCTGTTTTTT	CASTPPGLRLTGELFF
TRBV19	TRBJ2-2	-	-	TGTGCCAGTACCCCCGGGTGGGGGGAGCTGTTTTTT	CASTPGWGELFF
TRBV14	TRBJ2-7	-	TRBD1	TGTGCCAGCAGCCAAGAGACAGGGGGTCTCCGGGTGCAGTACTTC	CASSQETGGLRVQYF
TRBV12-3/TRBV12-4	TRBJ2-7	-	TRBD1	TGTGCCAGCAGTAGAGGGACAGGGGAAGAGCAGTACTTC	CASSRGTGEEQYF
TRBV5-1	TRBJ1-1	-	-	TGCGCCAGCAGCCCCCTAGGAAGTTCGAACACTGAAGCTTTCTTT	CASSPLGSSNTEAFF
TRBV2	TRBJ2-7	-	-	TGTGCCAGCAGCCTACGGACAGCTATCACCTACGAGCAGTACTTC	CASSLRTAITYEQYF
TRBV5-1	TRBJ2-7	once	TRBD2	TGCGCCAGCTCGGGACTAGCGGGGGGGAAAAAGGATCGCGAGCAGTACTTC	CASSGLAGGKKDREQYF
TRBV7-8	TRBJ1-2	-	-	TGTGCCAGCAGAAATCAGGGAATTGGGGGCTACACCTTC	CASRNQGIGGYTF
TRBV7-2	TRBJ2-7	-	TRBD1	TGTGCCAGCAGCTTAGGAGGGTCAGGGGACAGGGGAACCTACGAGCAGTACTTC	CASSLGGSGDRGTYEQYF
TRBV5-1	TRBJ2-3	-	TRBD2	TGCGCCAGCCGCCGTTGGACCGAGGGACTAGCGGGAGTACGGGGCACAGATACGCAGTATTTT	CASRRWTEGLAGVRGTDTQYF
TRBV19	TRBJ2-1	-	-	TGTGCCAGTCGGCCAGCGGGAAAGGGGGGCGAGCAGTTCTTC	CASRPAGKGGEQFF
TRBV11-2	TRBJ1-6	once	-	TGTGCCAGCAGCTTCGACAGGAGCTCCTATAATTCACCCCTCCACTTT	CASSFDRSSYNSPLHF
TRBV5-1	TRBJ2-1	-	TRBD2	TGCGCCAGCAGCTCAACGATGACTAGCGGGGAGCAGTTCTTC	CASSSTMTSGEQFF
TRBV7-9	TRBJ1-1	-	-	TGTGCCAGCAGCTTACTCACTGAAGCTTTCTTT	CASSLLTEAFF
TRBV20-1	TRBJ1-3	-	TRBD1	TGCAGTGCTGTACAGGGGGTCCTTTCATATTTT	CSAVQGVLSYF
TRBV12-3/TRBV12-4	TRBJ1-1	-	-	TGTGCCAGCAGGCTACAGGGGAACACTGAAGCTTTCTTT	CASRLQGNTEAFF